This T cell receptor (beta chain) was documented in a study of blood T cell repertoires in COVID-19. About the research overall: There were acute and convalescent COVID-19 samples, and they came from the United States, Italy and Spain.

The age range of participants was about 18 to 100 years, with residence in about two dozen US areas. Cohort allocation depended upon clinical history that participants reported. The repertoire was sequenced with immunoSEQ multiplex PCR; TCRdb's copy has only in-frame clones and lacks some. The data show about 360,000 clones, 87% seen once. Sequenced material: PBMCs or T cells enriched from blood (not recorded which). This receptor was obtained from a man aged 35 to 55 in a cohort exposed to, infected with or recovered from COVID-19 (not recorded which).

For the CDR3, the DNA is TGTGCCAGCAGGAACCAGGGGCCCCTACTGGGCTACACCTTC. Protein: CASRNQGPLLGYTF. The V and J genes are TRBV28 and TRBJ1-2; D is perhaps TRBD1 (6 bases). Germline values: CDR1 MDHEN, CDR2 SYDVKM. Trimming took 6 bases from V and 8 from J, leaving 19 bases between them. The CDR3 is 14 amino acids.